This record concerns one TCR beta chain sequence. The data stem from a study of blood T cell repertoires in COVID-19. As for the study in general: Sources were T cells, B-cell-depleted T cells, or PBMCs; the material itself was cDNA or gDNA.

Original processing methods: Using reference gene primer amplification, nucleated cell counts were estimated. Generated by immunoSEQ multiplex PCR, the TCRdb table keeps only in-frame clones and is missing some. That table supplies the V and J calls and clone size; D and trimming were determined from the DNA. The data show around 200,000 clones, 70% to 90% seen once. The CDR3 covers 14 residues. The V end lost 4 bases, the J end lost 2 bases, and 9 bases lay between the germline ends. The germline V gene has CDR1 SGHTA and CDR2 FQGNSA. The receptor was isolated from a person between 65 and 79 years old with COVID-19, enrolled during active disease. This rearrangement joins TRBV7-2 to TRBJ1-3; a weak D match, TRBD1 (5 bases). Sequencing was carried out using peripheral blood. CDR3 DNA: TGTGCCAGCAGCTCTGGGGGGGCTGGAAACACCATATATTTT. It translates to CASSSGGAGNTIYF.